The T cell receptor (beta chain) under discussion was sequenced for a study of T cell changes during pregnancy in multiple sclerosis (dated by TCRdb to the late 2010s). Context from the whole study: The study looked at changes in the T cell repertoire across pregnancy in women with multiple sclerosis.

Library method: the immunoSEQ multiplex PCR assay. Entries here come from immuneACCESS through TCRdb and include only in-frame sequences with V and J called. Some clones fail to appear in such tables; in the studies checked, an unresolved V gene covers under half of the shortfall, and the cause of the remainder is unknown. The sample includes some 44,000 clones, with 70% to 90% observed a single time. The ten top clones hold approximately 0.92% of the sample. The CDR3 holds 15 amino acids from the cysteine to the phenylalanine. The CDR3 DNA has 45 bases and is translated from base 1. The germline V gene gives CDR1 as SGHRS and CDR2 as YFSETQ. For this chain, trimming is 1 base at the V end and 2 bases at the J end, and the number of junction bases without a gene match is 4. Details on this clone: The antigen it recognizes is unknown. The sample holds no much larger clone one base away, and base qualities are not on file.

Sequences were derived from CD4+ T cells from peripheral blood mononuclear cells, sampled after pregnancy. Recombination linked TRBV5-1 to TRBJ2-5; 8 nucleotides in the junction match TRBD1. This TCR was sampled from a female donor with multiple sclerosis, enrolled in a pregnancy study. The base sequence is TGCGCCAGCAGCTTGAATACAGGGGGGCAAGAGACCCAGTACTTC. Its coded protein is CASSLNTGGQETQYF.